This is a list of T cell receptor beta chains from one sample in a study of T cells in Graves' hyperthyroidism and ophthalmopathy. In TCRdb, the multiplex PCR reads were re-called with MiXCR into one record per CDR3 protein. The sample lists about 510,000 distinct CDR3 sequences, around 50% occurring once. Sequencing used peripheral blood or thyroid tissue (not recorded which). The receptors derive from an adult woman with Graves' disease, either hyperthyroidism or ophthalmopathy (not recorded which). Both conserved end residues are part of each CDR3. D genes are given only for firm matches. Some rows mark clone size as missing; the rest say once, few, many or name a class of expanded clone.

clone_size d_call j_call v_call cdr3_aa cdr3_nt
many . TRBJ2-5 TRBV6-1 CASSEAETQYF TGTGCCAGCAGTGAAGCAGAGACCCAGTACTTC
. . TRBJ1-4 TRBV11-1 CASSPGHTEKLFF TGTGCCAGCAGCCCCGGACACACTGAAAAACTGTTTTTT
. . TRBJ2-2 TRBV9 CASSPHRGANTGELFF TGTGCCAGCAGCCCACATCGAGGAGCGAACACTGGGGAGCTGTTTTTT
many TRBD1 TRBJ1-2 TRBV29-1 CSALGQDHGYTF TGCAGCGCCCTAGGACAGGACCATGGCTACACCTTC
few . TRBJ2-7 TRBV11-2 CASRYHRERGYEQYF TGTGCCAGCAGATATCACAGGGAACGGGGTTACGAGCAGTACTTC
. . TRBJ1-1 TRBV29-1 CSSSWAPNTEAFF TGCAGCAGTTCCTGGGCCCCAAACACTGAAGCTTTCTTT
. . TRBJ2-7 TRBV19 CASSILPGRGYEQYF TGTGCCAGTAGTATCCTACCGGGCCGAGGGTACGAGCAGTACTTC
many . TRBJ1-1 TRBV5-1 CASRYSSNPEAFF TGCGCCAGCAGATACAGCTCTAACCCTGAAGCTTTCTTT
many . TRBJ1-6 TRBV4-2 CASSQAPTTNNSPLHF TGTGCCAGCAGCCAAGCCCCCACAACGAATAATTCACCCCTCCACTTT
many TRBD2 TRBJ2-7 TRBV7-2 CASSRSGSFWEQYF TGTGCCAGCAGCCGCAGCGGGAGTTTTTGGGAGCAGTACTTC
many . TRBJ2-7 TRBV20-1 CSARDTFGIPMDEQYF TGCAGTGCTAGAGATACTTTCGGCATACCTATGGACGAGCAGTACTTC
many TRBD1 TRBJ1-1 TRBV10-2 CASSEMGQGDTEAFF TGCGCCAGCAGTGAAATGGGACAGGGGGACACTGAAGCTTTCTTT
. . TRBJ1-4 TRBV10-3 CASCLRDKDEKLFF TGTGCCAGCTGTCTCCGGGACAAAGATGAAAAACTGTTTTTT
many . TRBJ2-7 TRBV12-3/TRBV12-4 CASSLAGGGYEQYF TGTGCCAGCAGTTTAGCCGGGGGCGGCTACGAGCAGTACTTC
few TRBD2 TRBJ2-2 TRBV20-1 CSARTSFQITGELFF TGCAGTGCTAGGACTAGCTTTCAGATTACCGGGGAGCTGTTTTTT
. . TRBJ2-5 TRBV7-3 CASSLAGARGETQYF TGTGCCAGCAGCTTAGCAGGGGCGCGGGGAGAGACCCAGTACTTC
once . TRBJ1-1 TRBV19 CASSILQDTEAFF TGTGCCAGTAGTATATTACAGGACACTGAAGCTTTCTTT
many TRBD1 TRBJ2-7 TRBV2 CASSPRDRVTYEQYF TGTGCCAGCAGTCCCCGGGACAGGGTTACCTACGAGCAGTACTTC
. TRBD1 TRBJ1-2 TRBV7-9 CASSRTHRGGGYTF TGTGCCAGCAGCCGTACTCACAGGGGAGGGGGCTACACCTTC
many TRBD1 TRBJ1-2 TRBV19 CTSSDRGTKDYYGYTF TGTACCAGTAGTGACAGGGGCACAAAGGACTACTATGGCTACACCTTC
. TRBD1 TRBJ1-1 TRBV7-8 CASSLGPLGQGRTEAFF TGTGCCAGCAGCTTAGGTCCATTGGGACAGGGGAGGACTGAAGCTTTCTTT
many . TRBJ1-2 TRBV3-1 CASSQDPGNYGYTF TGTGCCAGCAGCCAAGATCCCGGGAACTATGGCTACACCTTC
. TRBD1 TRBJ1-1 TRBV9 CASSVGGTGELNTEAFF TGTGCCAGCAGCGTAGGAGGGACAGGGGAACTGAACACTGAAGCTTTCTTT
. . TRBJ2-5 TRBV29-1 CSVVWGRETQYF TGCAGCGTTGTATGGGGGCGAGAGACCCAGTACTTC
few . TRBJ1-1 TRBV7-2 CASSLVVGEAFF TGTGCCAGCAGCTTAGTCGTGGGTGAAGCTTTCTTT
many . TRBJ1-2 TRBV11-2 CASSSWTENYGYTF TGTGCCAGCAGCTCCTGGACAGAGAACTATGGCTACACCTTC
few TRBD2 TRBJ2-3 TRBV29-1 CSSTAGVGTDTQYF TGCAGCTCAACGGCGGGAGTGGGCACAGATACGCAGTATTTT
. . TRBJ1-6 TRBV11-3 CASSLVQASSYNSPLHF TGTGCCAGCAGCTTAGTACAGGCGAGCTCCTATAATTCACCCCTCCACTTT
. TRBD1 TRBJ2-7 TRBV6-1 CASTGTGETHEQYF TGTGCGAGTACCGGGACAGGGGAAACCCACGAGCAGTACTTC
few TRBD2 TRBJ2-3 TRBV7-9 CASSLAGLAGEDTQYF TGTGCCAGCAGCTTAGCGGGACTAGCGGGAGAAGATACGCAGTATTTT
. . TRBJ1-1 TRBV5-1 CASSFMANTEAFF TGCGCCAGCAGCTTCATGGCTAACACTGAAGCTTTCTTT
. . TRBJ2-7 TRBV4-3 CASSQEIPGVPYEQYF TGCGCCAGCAGCCAAGAAATTCCGGGGGTTCCCTACGAGCAGTACTTC
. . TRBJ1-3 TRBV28 CASRRGPSGNTIYF TGTGCCAGCAGAAGGGGACCCTCTGGAAACACCATATATTTT
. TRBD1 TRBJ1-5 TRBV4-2 CASSQPGQGDNQPQHF TGTGCCAGCAGCCAACCGGGACAGGGGGACAATCAGCCCCAGCATTTT
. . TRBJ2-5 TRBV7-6 CASSSDMDQPQYF TGTGCCAGCAGCTCGGACATGGATCAGCCCCAGTACTTC
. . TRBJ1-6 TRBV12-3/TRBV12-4 CASSLSNPSPLHF TGTGCCAGCAGCCTGTCAAATCCTTCACCCCTCCACTTT
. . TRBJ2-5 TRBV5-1 CASSRAGIDIQETQYF TGCGCCAGCAGCCGGGCCGGGATAGACATTCAAGAGACCCAGTACTTC
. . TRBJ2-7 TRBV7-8 CASSFGRPYDQYF TGTGCCAGCAGCTTCGGCAGACCCTACGACCAGTACTTC
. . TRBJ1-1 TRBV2 CARRQNTEAFF TGTGCCAGGCGACAGAACACTGAAGCTTTCTTT
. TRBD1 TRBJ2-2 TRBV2 CASRRDSPPGELFF TGTGCCAGCAGGAGGGACAGTCCTCCCGGGGAGCTGTTTTTT
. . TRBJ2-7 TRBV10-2 CASSPRDSAREQYF TGTGCCAGCAGCCCGCGGGACAGCGCGCGAGAGCAGTACTTC
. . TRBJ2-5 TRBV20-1 CSAAGTAQETQYF TGCAGTGCCGCGGGGACAGCTCAAGAGACCCAGTACTTC
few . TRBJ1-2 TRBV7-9 CASSHRGGYTF TGTGCCAGCAGCCACCGGGGCGGCTACACCTTC
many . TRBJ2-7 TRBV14 CASMRGGVDYEQYF TGTGCCAGCATGAGGGGCGGGGTGGACTACGAGCAGTACTTC
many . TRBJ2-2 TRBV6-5 CATRRNGNTGELFF TGTGCCACCCGCCGGAACGGGAACACCGGGGAGCTGTTTTTT
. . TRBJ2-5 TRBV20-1 CSASTSAVRETQYF TGCAGTGCTAGTACGTCGGCAGTACGCGAGACCCAGTACTTC
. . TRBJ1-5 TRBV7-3 CASSLIRGGQPQHF TGTGCCAGCAGCTTAATCCGTGGCGGTCAGCCCCAGCATTTT
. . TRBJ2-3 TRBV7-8 CASSLGRGGTDTQYF TGTGCCAGCAGCTTAGGCCGGGGAGGCACAGATACGCAGTATTTT
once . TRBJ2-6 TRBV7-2 CASSSGQGELTEAF TGTGCCAGCAGCTCTGGACAAGGCGAACTCACTGAAGCTTTC
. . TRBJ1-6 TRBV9 CASSPGGFFSPLHF TGTGCCAGCAGCCCTGGGGGTTTTTTCTCACCCCTCCACTTT
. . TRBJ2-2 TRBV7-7 CASSNLRELFF TGTGCTAGCAGCAACCTCCGGGAGCTGTTTTTT
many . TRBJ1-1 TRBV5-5 CASSRGYRRDTEAFF TGTGCCAGCAGCAGGGGGTACAGGAGGGACACTGAAGCTTTCTTT
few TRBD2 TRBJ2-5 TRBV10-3 CAISGRERETQYF TGTGCCATCAGTGGGCGGGAGCGGGAGACCCAGTACTTC